This T cell receptor (beta chain) was profiled in a study of T cell responses to AZD1222 COVID-19 vaccine. This clone has just one count. Its cognate antigen is unknown. Here immunoSEQ multiplex PCR was the method, and the copy in TCRdb shows in-frame clones only, minus some. The table includes about 130,000 clones, approximately 95% detected once. Study outcomes and limitations: Clonal diversity may have been underestimated in mostly white British donors. Nearly half of spike-specific TCRs reportedly go after variant regions that carry no mutations.

Trimming stripped 0 bases from V and 4 bases from J, with 17 bases between. The CDR3 extends over 17 amino acids. Germline CDR1 and CDR2: SGDLS and YYNGEE. Sample: peripheral blood, taken 28 days after the second AZD1222 dose. The TCR was taken from an adult who received the AZD1222 COVID-19 vaccine. The rearrangement links TRBV9 to TRBJ1-3; D may be TRBD1 (6 bases). The CDR3 spells CASSVGPSGGAGNTIYF. CDR3 DNA sequence: TGTGCCAGCAGCGTAGGGCCCTCGGGGGGCGCAGGAAACACCATATATTTT.